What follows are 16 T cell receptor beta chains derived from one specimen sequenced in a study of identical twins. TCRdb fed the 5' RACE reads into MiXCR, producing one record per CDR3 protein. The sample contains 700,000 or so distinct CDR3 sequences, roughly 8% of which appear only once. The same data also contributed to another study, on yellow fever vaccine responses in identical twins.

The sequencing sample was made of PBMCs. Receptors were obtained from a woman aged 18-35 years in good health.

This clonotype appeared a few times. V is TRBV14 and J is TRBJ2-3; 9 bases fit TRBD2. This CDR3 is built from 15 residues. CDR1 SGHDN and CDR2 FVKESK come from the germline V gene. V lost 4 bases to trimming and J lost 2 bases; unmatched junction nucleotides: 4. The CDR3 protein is CASSRTSENTDTQYF. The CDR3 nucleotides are TGTGCCAGCAGCCGGACTAGCGAGAACACAGATACGCAGTATTTT.

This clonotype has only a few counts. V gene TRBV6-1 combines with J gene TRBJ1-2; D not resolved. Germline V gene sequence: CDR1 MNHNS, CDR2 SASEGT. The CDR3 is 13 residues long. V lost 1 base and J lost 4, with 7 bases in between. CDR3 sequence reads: CASSEEDFYGYTF. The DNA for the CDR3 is TGTGCCAGCAGTGAAGAGGACTTCTATGGCTACACCTTC.

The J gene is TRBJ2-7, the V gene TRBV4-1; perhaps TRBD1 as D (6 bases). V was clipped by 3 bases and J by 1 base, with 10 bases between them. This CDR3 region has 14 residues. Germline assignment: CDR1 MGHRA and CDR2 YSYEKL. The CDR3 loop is CASSQGHASYEQYF. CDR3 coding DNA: TGCGCCAGCAGCCAGGGACACGCGTCCTACGAGCAGTACTTC.

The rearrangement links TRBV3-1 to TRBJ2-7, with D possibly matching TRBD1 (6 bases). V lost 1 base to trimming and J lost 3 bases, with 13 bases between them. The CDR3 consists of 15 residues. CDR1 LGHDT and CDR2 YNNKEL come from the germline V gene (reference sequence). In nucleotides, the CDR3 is TGTGCCAGCAGCCAAGCATGGGGGCCAAGCTACGAGCAGTACTTC. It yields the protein CASSQAWGPSYEQYF.

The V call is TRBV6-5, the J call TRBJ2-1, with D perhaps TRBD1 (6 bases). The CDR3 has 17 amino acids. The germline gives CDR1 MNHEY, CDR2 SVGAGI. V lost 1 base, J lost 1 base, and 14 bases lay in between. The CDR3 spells CASSYFSGQLSYNEQFF. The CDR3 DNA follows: TGTGCCAGCAGTTACTTTTCCGGACAGCTATCCTACAATGAGCAGTTCTTC.

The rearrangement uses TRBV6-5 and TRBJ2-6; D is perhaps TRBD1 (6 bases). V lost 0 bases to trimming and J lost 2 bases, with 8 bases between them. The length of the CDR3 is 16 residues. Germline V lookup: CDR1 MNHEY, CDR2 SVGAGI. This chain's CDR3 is CASSYSQGTGANVLTF. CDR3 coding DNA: TGTGCCAGCAGTTACTCGCAGGGGACTGGGGCCAACGTCCTGACTTTC.

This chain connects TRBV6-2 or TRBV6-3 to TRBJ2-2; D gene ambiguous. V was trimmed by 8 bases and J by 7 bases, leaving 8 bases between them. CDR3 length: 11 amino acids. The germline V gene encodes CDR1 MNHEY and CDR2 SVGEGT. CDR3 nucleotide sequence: TGTGCCAGCGGACCTTTCGGGGAGCTGTTTTTT. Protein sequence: CASGPFGELFF.

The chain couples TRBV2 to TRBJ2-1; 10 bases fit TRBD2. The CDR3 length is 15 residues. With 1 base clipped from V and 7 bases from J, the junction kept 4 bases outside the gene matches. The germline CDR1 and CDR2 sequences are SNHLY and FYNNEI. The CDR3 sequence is CASSEGLAGVNEQFF. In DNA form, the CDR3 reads TGTGCCAGCAGTGAAGGGCTAGCGGGAGTTAATGAGCAGTTCTTC.

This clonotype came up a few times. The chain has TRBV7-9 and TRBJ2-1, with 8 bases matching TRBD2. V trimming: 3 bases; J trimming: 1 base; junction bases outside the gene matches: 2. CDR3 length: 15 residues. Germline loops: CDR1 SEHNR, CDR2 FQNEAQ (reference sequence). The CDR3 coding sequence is TGTGCCAGCAGCTTCATAGCGGGGTCCTACAATGAGCAGTTCTTC. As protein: CASSFIAGSYNEQFF.

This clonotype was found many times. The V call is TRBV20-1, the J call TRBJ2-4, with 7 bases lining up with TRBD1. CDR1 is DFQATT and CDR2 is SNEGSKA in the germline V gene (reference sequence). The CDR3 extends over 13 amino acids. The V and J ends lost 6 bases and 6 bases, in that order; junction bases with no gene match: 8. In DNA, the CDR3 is TGCAGTGCCTGGACAGGTCTTGGAAACATTCAGTACTTC. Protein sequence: CSAWTGLGNIQYF.

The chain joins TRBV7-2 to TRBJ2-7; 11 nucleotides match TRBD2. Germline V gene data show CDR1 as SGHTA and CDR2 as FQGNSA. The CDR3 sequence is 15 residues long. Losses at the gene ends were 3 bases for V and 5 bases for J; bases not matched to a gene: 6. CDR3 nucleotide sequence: TGTGCCAGCAGCTTCCTGACTAGCGGGGTACACGAGCAGTACTTC. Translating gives CASSFLTSGVHEQYF.

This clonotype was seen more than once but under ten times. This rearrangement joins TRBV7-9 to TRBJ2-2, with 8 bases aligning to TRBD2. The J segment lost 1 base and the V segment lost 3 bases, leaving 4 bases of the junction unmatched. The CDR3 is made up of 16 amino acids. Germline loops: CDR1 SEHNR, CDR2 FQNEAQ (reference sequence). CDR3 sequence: CASSFVLAGNTGELFF. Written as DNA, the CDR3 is TGTGCCAGCAGCTTTGTGCTAGCGGGGAACACCGGGGAGCTGTTTTTT.

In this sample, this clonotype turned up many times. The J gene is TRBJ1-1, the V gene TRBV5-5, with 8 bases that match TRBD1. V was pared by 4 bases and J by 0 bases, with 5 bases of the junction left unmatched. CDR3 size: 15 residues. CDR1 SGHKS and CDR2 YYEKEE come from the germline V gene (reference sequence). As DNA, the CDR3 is TGTGCCAGCAGCACTAGACAGGGGATGAACACTGAAGCTTTCTTT. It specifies CASSTRQGMNTEAFF.

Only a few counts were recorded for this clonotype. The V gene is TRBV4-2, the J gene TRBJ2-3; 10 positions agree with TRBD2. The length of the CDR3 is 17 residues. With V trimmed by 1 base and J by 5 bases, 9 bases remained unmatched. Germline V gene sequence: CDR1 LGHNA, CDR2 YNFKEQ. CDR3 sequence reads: CASSQVATSGVKDTQYF. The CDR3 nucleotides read TGTGCCAGCAGCCAAGTGGCTACTAGCGGGGTGAAAGATACGCAGTATTTT.

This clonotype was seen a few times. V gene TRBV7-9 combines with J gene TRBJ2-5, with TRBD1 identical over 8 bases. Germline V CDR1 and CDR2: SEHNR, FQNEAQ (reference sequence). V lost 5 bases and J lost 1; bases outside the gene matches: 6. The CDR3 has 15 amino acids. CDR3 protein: CASSITGTGQETQYF. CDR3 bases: TGTGCCAGCAGCATAACCGGGACAGGCCAAGAGACCCAGTACTTC.

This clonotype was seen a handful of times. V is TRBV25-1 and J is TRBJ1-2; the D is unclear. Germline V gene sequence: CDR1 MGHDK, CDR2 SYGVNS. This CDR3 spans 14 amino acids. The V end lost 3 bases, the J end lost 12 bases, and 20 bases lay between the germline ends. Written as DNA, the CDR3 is TGTGCCAGCAGTGACCCAGGCCGGGAGGGTAGCCACACCTTC. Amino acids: CASSDPGREGSHTF.